The 21 T cell receptor beta chains below all came from one sample that was sequenced in a study of identical twins. Each CDR3 protein gets one entry after TCRdb re-called the 5' RACE reads with MiXCR. This sample has 230,000 or so distinct CDR3 sequences, with approximately 8.3% found just once. These data also formed part of another study, on yellow fever vaccine responses in identical twins.

Sequencing was carried out using CD8+ T cells sorted from blood. The receptors were gathered from a woman in her late teens or twenties in good health.

The gene calls are TRBV29-1 and TRBJ2-4; 7 nucleotides match TRBD2. The germline gives CDR1 SQVTM, CDR2 ANQGSEA. The CDR3 loop spans 13 amino acids. V shed 2 bases, J shed 6 bases, and the junction held 4 bases outside the gene matches. The CDR3 bases are TGCAGCGTTGAACGGGGGGAGGCAAACATTCAGTACTTC. Protein product: CSVERGEANIQYF.

This clonotype was seen only a few times. The chain recombines TRBV7-9 with TRBJ1-4, with D perhaps matching TRBD1 (6 bases). The CDR3 has 16 amino acids. Trimming took off 5 bases at V and 1 base at J, with 14 bases between the two ends. Per germline, CDR1 SEHNR and CDR2 FQNEAQ (reference sequence). The CDR3 here is CASSTRQQGTNEKLFF. In nucleotides, the CDR3 is TGTGCCAGCAGCACTCGACAACAGGGAACTAATGAAAAACTGTTTTTT.

This clonotype was recorded at least ten times. The chain carries TRBV7-2 and TRBJ2-5; D unresolved. Trimming cost V 6 bases and J 5 bases, with 10 bases left between them. In germline, CDR1 is SGHTA, CDR2 FQGNSA. The CDR3 has 12 amino acids. The CDR3 nucleotides read TGTGCCAGCAGTTTGGGGTGGGAGACCCAGTACTTC. Protein product: CASSLGWETQYF.

On this clonotype: A much larger clone differs from this one at a single base, so this may be a read error. This chain links TRBV7-2 with TRBJ2-2; D not resolved. The CDR3 is 22 residues long. Germline loops: CDR1 SGHTA, CDR2 FQGNSA. The V gene lost 2 bases and the J gene lost 9 bases, with 37 bases spanning the gap. The CDR3 loop reads CASSLLPSRRHTTAQYIRELFF. CDR3 nucleotide sequence: TGTGCCAGCAGCTTACTCCCTTCTAGGAGACACACGACTGCACAGTACATCAGGGAGCTGTTTTTT. Full variable domain (outside the CDR3, taken from reference TRBV7-2 and TRBJ2-2): GAGVSQSPSNKVTEKGKDVELRCDPISGHTALYWYRQSLGQGLEFLIYFQGNSAPDKSGLPSDRFSAERTGGSVSTLTIQRTQQEDSAVYLCASSLLPSRRHTTAQYIRELFFGEGSRLTVL.

The chain couples TRBV20-1 to TRBJ2-1; unclear D gene. The CDR3 sequence is 13 residues long. Between the trimmed V and J ends, which lost 0 bases and 3 bases, there was a span of 6 bases. Germline values: CDR1 DFQATT, CDR2 SNEGSKA (reference sequence). The DNA of the CDR3 is TGCAGTGCTAGAGAGGCCAACTACAATGAGCAGTTCTTC. This translates into CSAREANYNEQFF.

This clonotype has a count of ten or more. V usage is TRBV27 and J usage is TRBJ2-7; 13 nucleotides align to TRBD2. Germline values: CDR1 MNHEY, CDR2 SMNVEV (reference sequence). The ends lost 5 bases at V and 5 bases at J; junction bases unmatched: 15. The CDR3 extends over 18 amino acids. The DNA of the CDR3 is TGTGCCAGCAGTCCCTATTCCGGGACTAGCGGGATAGGCGACGAGCAGTACTTC. Encoded protein: CASSPYSGTSGIGDEQYF.

This chain links TRBV5-4 with TRBJ2-7, with D uncertain. Germline loops: CDR1 SGHNT, CDR2 YYREEE (reference sequence). With 6 bases removed from V and 0 bases from J, the gap between germline ends came to 10 bases. The CDR3 spans 13 residues. The CDR3: CASKTGLSYEQYF. CDR3 nucleotides: TGTGCCAGCAAAACGGGCCTCTCCTACGAGCAGTACTTC.

The chain joins TRBV15 to TRBJ2-7; perhaps TRBD1 as D (5 bases). V shed 4 bases and J shed 3 bases, with 10 bases lying between them. This CDR3 spans 13 amino acids. Germline CDR1 is LNHNV and CDR2 is YYDKDF (reference sequence). CDR3 nucleotide sequence: TGTGCCACCAGCAACAGGCAGCTCTACGAGCAGTACTTC. Translating gives CATSNRQLYEQYF.

This clonotype came up many times. The junction differs from germline at one of its ends, possibly a read error. The V and J genes are TRBV5-6 and TRBJ2-5; perhaps TRBD2 as D (6 bases). Germline loops: CDR1 SGHDT, CDR2 YYEEEE. The CDR3 runs 16 residues. CDR3 nucleotides: TGTGCCAGCAGTTTGGGGCGTACCGCGGGACAAGAGACCCAGTACTTC. Amino acids: CASSLGRTAGQETQYF. Complete variable domain (other parts from reference TRBV5-6 and TRBJ2-5): DAGVTQSPTHLIKTRGQQVTLRCSPKSGHDTVSWYQQALGQGPQFIFQYYEEEERQRGNFPDRFSGHQFPNYSSELNVNALLLGDSALYLCASSLGRTAGQETQYFGPGTRLLVL.

In this sample, this clonotype turned up a few times. The chain links TRBV7-9 to TRBJ2-4, with D possibly being TRBD1 (6 bases). CDR1 is SEHNR and CDR2 is FQNEAQ in the germline V gene (reference sequence). V gave up 3 bases and J gave up 8 bases, with 17 bases separating them. The CDR3 is 15 residues long. CDR3 coding DNA: TGTGCCAGCAGCTTGTGGGAACCAGGGGTTGACATTCAGTACTTC. It yields the protein CASSLWEPGVDIQYF.

The V and J genes are TRBV27 and TRBJ2-1; maybe TRBD1 (5 bases). The germline V gene has CDR1 MNHEY and CDR2 SMNVEV (reference sequence). The CDR3 has 16 amino acids. V lost 1 base and J 7 bases, leaving 17 bases between the germline ends. As DNA, the CDR3 is TGTGCCAGCAGTTTATTGGCAGGGAATATTAAGAATGAGCAGTTCTTC. Protein sequence: CASSLLAGNIKNEQFF.

As concerns this clonotype: A much larger clonotype is one base distant, so this may be a read error. The J gene is TRBJ2-7, the V gene TRBV27; D uncertain. Germline V gene sequence: CDR1 MNHEY, CDR2 SMNVEV (reference sequence). This CDR3 comprises 14 residues. With 4 bases removed from V and 3 bases from J, the gap between germline ends came to 13 bases. CDR3 residues: CASSSPRLHYEQYF. CDR3 nucleotides: TGTGCCAGCAGTTCTCCCCGACTTCACTACGAGCAGTACTTC.

The rearrangement links TRBV7-2 to TRBJ2-7; the match to TRBD2 covers 13 bases. The CDR3 runs 16 residues. The V gene end was trimmed by 1 base and the J gene end by 2 bases; junction bases not matched to a gene: 2. CDR1 is SGHTA and CDR2 is FQGNSA in the germline V gene. The CDR3 loop reads CASSLVTSGRAYEQYF. CDR3 bases: TGTGCCAGCAGCTTAGTAACTAGCGGGAGGGCCTACGAGCAGTACTTC.

This clonotype was observed at least ten times. The gene calls are TRBV29-1 and TRBJ2-6, with D unresolved. Germline CDR1 reads SQVTM; CDR2 reads ANQGSEA. The CDR3 sequence is 17 residues long. CDR3 amino acids: CRYRSRVFPSGANVLTF. The CDR3, as DNA: TGCAGATATAGGTCCCGGGTGTTCCCCTCTGGGGCCAACGTCCTGACTTTC.

This clonotype was seen only a few times. The chain is built from TRBV14 and TRBJ2-5; TRBD1 matches 9 bases. Germline lookup yields CDR1 SGHDN and CDR2 FVKESK. This CDR3 region has 15 residues. With V trimmed by 6 bases and J by 1 base, 6 bases remained unmatched. The CDR3: CASSPWDRAQETQYF. CDR3 nucleotides: TGTGCCAGCAGTCCTTGGGACAGGGCCCAAGAGACCCAGTACTTC.

This clonotype was seen ten or more times. The chain joins TRBV6-2 or TRBV6-3 to TRBJ2-1; 8 nucleotides align to TRBD2. Germline-derived CDR1 and CDR2 are MNHEY and SVGEGT. This CDR3 contains 15 residues. The junction had 11 bases not matched to a gene; V was cut back by 5 bases and J by 8 bases. DNA of the CDR3: TGTGCCAGCAGTAGGGGACTAGGTTTTATTGATGAGCAGTTCTTC. Amino acid sequence: CASSRGLGFIDEQFF.

The J gene is TRBJ1-1, the V gene TRBV7-3, with TRBD1 identical over 9 bases. This CDR3 is 15 amino acids long. Germline loops: CDR1 SGHTA, CDR2 FQGTGA. V lost 3 bases, J lost 3 bases, and 5 bases stayed unmatched. In nucleotides, the CDR3 is TGTGCCAGCAGCTTTTTGGGACAGGGTGACACTGAAGCTTTCTTT. Its protein product is CASSFLGQGDTEAFF. Based on the CDR3 plus reference TRBV7-3 and TRBJ1-1, the full variable domain is GAGVSQTPSNKVTEKGKYVELRCDPISGHTALYWYRQSLGQGPEFLIYFQGTGAADDSGLPNDRFFAVRPEGSVSTLKIQRTERGDSAVYLCASSFLGQGDTEAFFGQGTRLTVV.

This clonotype was counted ten times or more. J is TRBJ2-2 and V is TRBV5-1; no firm D call. The CDR3 totals 16 residues. V lost 0 bases and J lost 0, with 9 bases in between. The germline V gene has CDR1 SGHRS and CDR2 YFSETQ. For the CDR3, the DNA is TGCGCCAGCAGCTTGGCGGCAGACGCGAACACCGGGGAGCTGTTTTTT. This gives the protein CASSLAADANTGELFF.

This clonotype has just a few counts. DNA for the CDR3: TGTGCCAGCACCTCACAGGCCGGGGAGCTGTTTTTT. It is translated as CASTSQAGELFF. The gene calls are TRBV6-2 or TRBV6-3 and TRBJ2-2; D possibly corresponds to TRBD1 (5 bases). This CDR3 has 12 amino acids. Germline loops: CDR1 MNHEY, CDR2 SVGEGT. Trimming pared 7 bases from V and 6 bases from J, leaving 9 bases between.

This clonotype was counted ten times or more. For the CDR3, the DNA is TGTGCCAGCAGTTTGGGGGCGCTTGAAGCTTTCTTT. Residues: CASSLGALEAFF. The gene calls are TRBV12-3 or TRBV12-4 and TRBJ1-1, with D possibly TRBD1 on 6 matching bases. This CDR3 is 12 amino acids long. The ends were cut back, 3 bases at V and 7 bases at J, with 9 bases in the middle.

In this sample, this clonotype turned up a few times. This sequence joins TRBV25-1 and TRBJ2-4; D call uncertain. There are 13 residues in the CDR3. The ends were cut back, 1 base at V and 9 bases at J, with 10 bases in the middle. Germline loops: CDR1 MGHDK, CDR2 SYGVNS. The CDR3 is CASSEWVETIQYF. CDR3 DNA: TGTGCCAGCAGTGAATGGGTCGAAACCATTCAGTACTTC.